This T cell receptor beta chain appears in the sequencing data of a study of blood T cell repertoires in COVID-19. Germline assignment: CDR1 MGHRA and CDR2 YSYEKL. V lost 0 bases to trimming and J lost 4 bases, with 9 bases between them. This CDR3 has 14 amino acids. Produced via immunoSEQ multiplex PCR; TCRdb's table is partial and in-frame only. The sample includes roughly 81,000 clones, about four fifths of them seen just once. There are a few counts of this clone. The source material was peripheral blood. The clonotype comes from a woman aged 70 to 79 with acute or convalescent COVID-19. V usage is TRBV4-1 and J usage is TRBJ2-5, with D unclear. CDR3 sequence reads: CASSQDEKRETQYF. CDR3 bases: TGCGCCAGCAGCCAAGATGAGAAGAGAGAGACCCAGTACTTC.